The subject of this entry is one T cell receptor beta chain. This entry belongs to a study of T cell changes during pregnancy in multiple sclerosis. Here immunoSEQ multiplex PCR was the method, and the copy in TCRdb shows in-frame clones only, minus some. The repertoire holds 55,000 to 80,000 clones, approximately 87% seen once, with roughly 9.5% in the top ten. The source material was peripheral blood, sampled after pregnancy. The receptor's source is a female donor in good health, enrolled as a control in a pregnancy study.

CDR3 residues: CASSLSRLAGYQGTQYF. The CDR3 nucleotides read TGTGCCAGCAGCTTATCCCGACTAGCGGGGTATCAGGGGACCCAGTACTTC. The rearrangement joins TRBV7-9 to TRBJ2-5; the match to TRBD2 covers 11 bases. This CDR3 comprises 17 residues. Trimming cost V 2 bases and J 7 bases; bases outside gene matches: 12. CDR1 is SEHNR and CDR2 is FQNEAQ in the germline V gene (reference sequence).